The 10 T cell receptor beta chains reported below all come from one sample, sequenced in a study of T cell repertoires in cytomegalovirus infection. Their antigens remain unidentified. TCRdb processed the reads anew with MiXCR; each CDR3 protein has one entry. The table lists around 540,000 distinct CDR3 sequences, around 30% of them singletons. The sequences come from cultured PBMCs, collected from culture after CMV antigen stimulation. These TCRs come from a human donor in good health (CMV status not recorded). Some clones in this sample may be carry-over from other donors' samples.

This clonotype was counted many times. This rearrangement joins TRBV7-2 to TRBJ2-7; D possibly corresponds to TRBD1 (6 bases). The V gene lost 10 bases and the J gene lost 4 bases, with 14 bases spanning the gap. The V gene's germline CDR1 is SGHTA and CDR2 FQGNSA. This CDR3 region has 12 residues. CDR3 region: CATGQPQYEQYF. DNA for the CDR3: TGTGCCACCGGACAGCCTCAGTACGAGCAGTACTTC. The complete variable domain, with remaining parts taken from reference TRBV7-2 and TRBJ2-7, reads GAGVSQSPSNKVTEKGKDVELRCDPISGHTALYWYRQSLGQGLEFLIYFQGNSAPDKSGLPSDRFSAERTGGSVSTLTIQRTQQEDSAVYLCATGQPQYEQYFGPGTRLTVT.

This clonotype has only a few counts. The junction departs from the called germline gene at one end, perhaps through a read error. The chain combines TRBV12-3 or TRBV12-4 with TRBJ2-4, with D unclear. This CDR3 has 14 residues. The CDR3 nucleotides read TGTGCCAGCAGTTTCTCGGGCCGGGTAAACATTAGAGACTTC. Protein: CASSFSGRVNIRDF.

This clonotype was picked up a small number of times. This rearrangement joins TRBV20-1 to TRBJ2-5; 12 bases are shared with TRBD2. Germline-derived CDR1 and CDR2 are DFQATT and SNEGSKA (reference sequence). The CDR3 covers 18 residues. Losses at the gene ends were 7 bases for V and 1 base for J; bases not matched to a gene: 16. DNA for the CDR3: TGCAGTGTCAGAGGCCCTAGCGGGAGGGCCGTCCCCCAAGAGACCCAGTACTTC. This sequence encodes CSVRGPSGRAVPQETQYF.

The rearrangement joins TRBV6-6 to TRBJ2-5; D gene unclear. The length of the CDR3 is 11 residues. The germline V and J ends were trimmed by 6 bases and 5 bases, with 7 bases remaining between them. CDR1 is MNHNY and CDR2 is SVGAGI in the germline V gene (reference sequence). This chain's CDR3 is CASRHLETQYF. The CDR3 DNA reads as TGTGCCAGCAGGCACTTGGAGACCCAGTACTTC.

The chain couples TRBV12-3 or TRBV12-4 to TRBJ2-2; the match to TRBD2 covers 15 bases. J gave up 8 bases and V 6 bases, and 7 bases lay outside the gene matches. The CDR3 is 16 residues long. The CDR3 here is CASRDGLAGGLGELFF. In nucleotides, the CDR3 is TGTGCCAGCAGGGACGGACTAGCGGGAGGGCTGGGGGAGCTGTTTTTT.

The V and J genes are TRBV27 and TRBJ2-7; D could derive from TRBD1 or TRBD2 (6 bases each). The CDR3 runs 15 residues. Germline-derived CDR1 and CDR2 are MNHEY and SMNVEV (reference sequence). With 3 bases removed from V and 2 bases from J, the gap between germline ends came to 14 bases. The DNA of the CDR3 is TGTGCCAGCAGTTTGGGGGCTAGCGAACCCTACGAGCAGTACTTC. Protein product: CASSLGASEPYEQYF.

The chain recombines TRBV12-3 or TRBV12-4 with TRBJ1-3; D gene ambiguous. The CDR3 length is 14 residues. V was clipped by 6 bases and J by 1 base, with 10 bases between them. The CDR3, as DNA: TGTGCCAGCAGCGCCAACGGGTCTGGAAACACCATATATTTT. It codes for CASSANGSGNTIYF.

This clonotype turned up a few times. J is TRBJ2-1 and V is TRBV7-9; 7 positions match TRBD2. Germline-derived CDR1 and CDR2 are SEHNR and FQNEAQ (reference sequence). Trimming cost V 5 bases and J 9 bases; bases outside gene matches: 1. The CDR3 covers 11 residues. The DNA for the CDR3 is TGTGCCAGCAGCCGGGAGGTTGAGCAGTTCTTC. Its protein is CASSREVEQFF.

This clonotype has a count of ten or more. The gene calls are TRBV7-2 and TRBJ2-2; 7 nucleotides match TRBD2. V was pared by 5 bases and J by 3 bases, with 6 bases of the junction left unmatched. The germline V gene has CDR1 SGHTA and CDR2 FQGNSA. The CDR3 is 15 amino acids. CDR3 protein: CASSTQTSYTGELFF. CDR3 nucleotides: TGTGCCAGCAGCACACAGACTAGCTACACCGGGGAGCTGTTTTTT.

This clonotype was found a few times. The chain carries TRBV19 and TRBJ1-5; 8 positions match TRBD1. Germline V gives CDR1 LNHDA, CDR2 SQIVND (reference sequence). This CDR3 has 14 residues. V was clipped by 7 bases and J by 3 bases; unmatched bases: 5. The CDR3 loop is CASNDRGFNQPQHF. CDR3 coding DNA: TGTGCCAGTAACGACAGGGGATTCAATCAGCCCCAGCATTTT.